This TCR beta chain comes out of a study of blood T cell repertoires in COVID-19. Sequenced by immunoSEQ multiplex PCR; TCRdb stores in-frame clones only, minus some. The table shows 200,000 to 250,000 clones, with over 60% occurring only once. Material for sequencing was peripheral blood. The sequence was obtained from a woman in her 70s with acute or convalescent COVID-19.

The CDR3 loop is CASSVARTFGANVLTF. CDR3 nucleotide sequence: TGTGCCAGCAGCGTAGCAAGGACTTTTGGGGCCAACGTCCTGACTTTC. This chain joins TRBV9 and TRBJ2-6; perhaps TRBD2 as D (5 bases). Trimming left V 0 bases short and J 3 bases short, with 10 bases between. The length of the CDR3 is 16 residues. Per germline, CDR1 SGDLS and CDR2 YYNGEE.